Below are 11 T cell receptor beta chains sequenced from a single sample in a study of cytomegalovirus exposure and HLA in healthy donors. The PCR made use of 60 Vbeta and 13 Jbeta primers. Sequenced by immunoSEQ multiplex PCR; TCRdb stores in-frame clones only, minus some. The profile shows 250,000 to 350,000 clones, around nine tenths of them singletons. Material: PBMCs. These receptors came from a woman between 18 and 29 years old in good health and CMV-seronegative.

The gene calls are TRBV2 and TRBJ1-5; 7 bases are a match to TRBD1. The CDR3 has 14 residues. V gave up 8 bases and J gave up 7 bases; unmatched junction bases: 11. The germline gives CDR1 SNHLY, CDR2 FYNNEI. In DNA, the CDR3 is TGTGCCAGCCGACTTGACAGGGTCTTCCAGCCCCAGCATTTT. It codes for CASRLDRVFQPQHF. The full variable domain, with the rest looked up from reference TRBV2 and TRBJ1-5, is EPEVTQTPSHQVTQMGQEVILRCVPISNHLYFYWYRQILGQKVEFLVSFYNNEISEKSEIFDDQFSVERPDGSNFTLKIRSTKLEDSAMYFCASRLDRVFQPQHFGDGTRLSIL.

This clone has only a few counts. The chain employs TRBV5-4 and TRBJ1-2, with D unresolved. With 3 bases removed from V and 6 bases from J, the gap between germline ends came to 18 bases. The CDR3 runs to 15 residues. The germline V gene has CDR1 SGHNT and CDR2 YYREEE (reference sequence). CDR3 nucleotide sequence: TGTGCCAGCAGCTCAGGACTCTCCGGGATAAATGGCTACACCTTC. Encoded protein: CASSSGLSGINGYTF.

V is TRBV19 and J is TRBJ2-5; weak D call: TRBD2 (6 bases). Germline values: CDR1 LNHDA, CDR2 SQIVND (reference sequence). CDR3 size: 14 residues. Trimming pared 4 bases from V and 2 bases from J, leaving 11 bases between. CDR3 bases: TGTGCCAGTAGTAGCGGGGCAGGGCAAGAGACCCAGTACTTC. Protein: CASSSGAGQETQYF. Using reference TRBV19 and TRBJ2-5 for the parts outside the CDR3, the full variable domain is DGGITQSPKYLFRKEGQNVTLSCEQNLNHDAMYWYRQDPGQGLRLIYYSQIVNDFQKGDIAEGYSVSREKKESFPLTVTSAQKNPTAFYLCASSSGAGQETQYFGPGTRLLVL.

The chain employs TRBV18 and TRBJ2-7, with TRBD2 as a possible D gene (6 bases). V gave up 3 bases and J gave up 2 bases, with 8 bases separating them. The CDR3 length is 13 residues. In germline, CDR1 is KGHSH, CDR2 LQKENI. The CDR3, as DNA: TGTGCCAGCTCACCCGCGGGAACCTACGAGCAGTACTTC. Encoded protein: CASSPAGTYEQYF.

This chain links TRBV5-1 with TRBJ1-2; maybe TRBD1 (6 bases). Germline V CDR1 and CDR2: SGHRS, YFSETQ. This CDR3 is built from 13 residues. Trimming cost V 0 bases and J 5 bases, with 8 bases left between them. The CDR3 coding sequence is TGCGCCAGCAGCTTGGTGCAGGGGTATGGCTACACCTTC. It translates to CASSLVQGYGYTF.

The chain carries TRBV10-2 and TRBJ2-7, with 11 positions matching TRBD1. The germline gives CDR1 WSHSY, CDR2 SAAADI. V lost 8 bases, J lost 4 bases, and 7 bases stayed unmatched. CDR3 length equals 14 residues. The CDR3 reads CASLEDRGRYEQYF. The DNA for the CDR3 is TGCGCCAGCCTAGAGGACAGGGGGCGGTACGAGCAGTACTTC.

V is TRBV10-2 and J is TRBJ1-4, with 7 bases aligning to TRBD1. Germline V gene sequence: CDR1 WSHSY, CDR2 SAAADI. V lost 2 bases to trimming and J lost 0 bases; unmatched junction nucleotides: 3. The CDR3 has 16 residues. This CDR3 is CASSENRGATNEKLFF. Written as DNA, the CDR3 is TGCGCCAGCAGTGAGAACAGGGGTGCAACTAATGAAAAACTGTTTTTT.

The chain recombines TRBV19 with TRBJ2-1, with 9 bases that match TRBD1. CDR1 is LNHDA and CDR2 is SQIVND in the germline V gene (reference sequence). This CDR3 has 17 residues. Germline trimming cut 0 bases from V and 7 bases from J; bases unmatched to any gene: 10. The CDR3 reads CASSIELPGTGSNEQFF. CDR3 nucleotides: TGTGCCAGTAGTATAGAACTCCCCGGGACAGGGTCTAATGAGCAGTTCTTC. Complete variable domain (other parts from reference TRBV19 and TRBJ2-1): DGGITQSPKYLFRKEGQNVTLSCEQNLNHDAMYWYRQDPGQGLRLIYYSQIVNDFQKGDIAEGYSVSREKKESFPLTVTSAQKNPTAFYLCASSIELPGTGSNEQFFGPGTRLTVL.

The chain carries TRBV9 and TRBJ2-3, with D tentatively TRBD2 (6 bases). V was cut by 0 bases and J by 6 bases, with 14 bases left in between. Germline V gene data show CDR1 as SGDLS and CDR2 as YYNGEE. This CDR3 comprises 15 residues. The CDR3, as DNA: TGTGCCAGCAGCGTAGGAGGCGGGGCGGAGGATACGCAGTATTTT. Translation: CASSVGGGAEDTQYF. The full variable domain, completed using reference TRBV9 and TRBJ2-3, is DSGVTQTPKHLITATGQRVTLRCSPRSGDLSVYWYQQSLDQGLQFLIQYYNGEERAKGNILERFSAQQFPDLHSELNLSSLELGDSALYFCASSVGGGAEDTQYFGPGTRLTVL.

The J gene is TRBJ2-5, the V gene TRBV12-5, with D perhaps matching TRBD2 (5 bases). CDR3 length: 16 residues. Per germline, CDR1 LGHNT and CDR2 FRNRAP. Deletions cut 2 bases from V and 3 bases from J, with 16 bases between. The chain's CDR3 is CASGLYLGGRKETQYF. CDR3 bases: TGTGCTAGTGGTTTGTATCTCGGAGGCAGGAAAGAGACCCAGTACTTC.

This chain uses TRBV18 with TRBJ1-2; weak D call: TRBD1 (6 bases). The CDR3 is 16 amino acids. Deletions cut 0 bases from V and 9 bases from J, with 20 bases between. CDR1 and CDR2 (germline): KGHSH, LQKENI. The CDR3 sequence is CASSPPSGGQKDSYTF. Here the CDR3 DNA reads TGTGCCAGCTCACCACCGTCTGGTGGACAGAAGGATAGCTACACCTTC.